This TCR beta chain was recorded in a study of T cells in Graves' hyperthyroidism and ophthalmopathy. The CDR3 regions of TCR beta were amplified from RNA transcripts. HTBI primers drove first-round RT-PCR of the TCR CDR3. MiXCR, applied by TCRdb to the multiplex PCR reads, yields one record per CDR3 protein. The data show about 420,000 distinct CDR3 sequences, roughly 15% seen once. Germline V gene lookup returns CDR1 ENHRY and CDR2 SYGVKD. Between the trimmed V and J ends, which lost 8 bases and 4 bases, there was a span of 17 bases. The CDR3 extends over 14 amino acids. The TCR sequence derives from a woman between 18 and 29 years old with Graves' hyperthyroidism. The chain has TRBV10-3 and TRBJ1-1; weak D call: TRBD1 (5 bases). The sequencing sample was made of blood. The CDR3 region has the DNA TGTGCCATCGCGGGGGAAGTTGTGGGCACTGAAGCTTTCTTT. Translated, it gives CAIAGEVVGTEAFF.